This section outlines one T cell receptor beta chain sequence together with its context. Its specificity is not known. V shed 4 bases and J 3 bases; nucleotides not matched to a gene: 1. The CDR3 contains 13 residues. Per germline, CDR1 SGHDT and CDR2 YYEEEE. Only in-frame clones appear in the TCRdb table, and some are missing; sequencing was by immunoSEQ multiplex PCR. In the table there are 100,000 to 150,000 clones, approximately 90% of which are singletons. The sample comes from a study of cytomegalovirus exposure and HLA in healthy donors. Study outcomes and limitations: A list of about 160 TCR beta chains associated with cytomegalovirus was given. Most TCR sequences were rare, but some public TCRs occurred in many donors. Researchers reported that a few CMV-associated chains were confirmed in vitro as CMV antigen-specific.

What was sequenced was PBMCs. The gene calls are TRBV5-6 and TRBJ2-7; 10 bases match TRBD1. The receptor was derived from a woman younger than 35 in good health and CMV-seronegative. CDR3: CASSRDRGYEQYF. CDR3 in DNA: TGTGCCAGCAGCCGGGACAGGGGCTACGAGCAGTACTTC.